This T cell receptor beta chain was found in a study of blood T cell repertoires in COVID-19. V was shortened by 5 bases and J by 0 bases, with 11 bases between the two germline ends. Germline V lookup: CDR1 ENHRY, CDR2 SYGVKD. This CDR3 has 15 amino acids. Here immunoSEQ multiplex PCR was the method, and the copy in TCRdb shows in-frame clones only, minus some. Of approximately 270,000 clones listed, 85% to 95% are singletons. Participants were aged roughly 18 to 100 years from some 24 US areas. This sequence joins TRBV10-3 and TRBJ1-5; no firm D call. The clonotype comes from a man aged 35 to 55 who had been exposed to COVID-19. Sequenced material: PBMCs or T cells enriched from blood (not recorded which). CDR3: CAISRSLNSNQPQHF. The CDR3 DNA is TGTGCCATCAGTCGTTCCCTTAATAGCAATCAGCCCCAGCATTTT.